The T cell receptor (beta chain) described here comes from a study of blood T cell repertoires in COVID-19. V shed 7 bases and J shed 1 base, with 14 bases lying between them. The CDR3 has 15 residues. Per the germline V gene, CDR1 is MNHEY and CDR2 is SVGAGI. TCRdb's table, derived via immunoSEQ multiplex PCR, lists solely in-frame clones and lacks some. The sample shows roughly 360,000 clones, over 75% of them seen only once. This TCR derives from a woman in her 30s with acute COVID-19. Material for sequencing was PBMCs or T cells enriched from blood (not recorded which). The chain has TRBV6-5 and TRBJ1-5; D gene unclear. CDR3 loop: CASKGGQASNQPQHF. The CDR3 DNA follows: TGTGCCAGCAAAGGAGGGCAGGCAAGCAATCAGCCCCAGCATTTT.